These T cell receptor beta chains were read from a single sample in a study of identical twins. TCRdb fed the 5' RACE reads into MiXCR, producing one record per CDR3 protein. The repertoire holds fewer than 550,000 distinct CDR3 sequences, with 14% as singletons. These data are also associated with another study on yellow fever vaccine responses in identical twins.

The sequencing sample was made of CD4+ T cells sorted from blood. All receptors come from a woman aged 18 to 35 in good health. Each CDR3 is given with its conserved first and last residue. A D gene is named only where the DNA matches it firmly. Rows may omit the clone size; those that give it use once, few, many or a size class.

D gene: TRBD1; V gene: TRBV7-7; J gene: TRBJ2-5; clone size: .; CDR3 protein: CASSQDRVAETQYF; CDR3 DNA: TGTGCTAGCAGCCAGGACAGGGTAGCGGAGACCCAGTACTTC
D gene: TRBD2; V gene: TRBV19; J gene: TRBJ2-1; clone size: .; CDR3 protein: CASSIGTSGYTEQFF; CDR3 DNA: TGTGCCAGTAGTATTGGGACTAGCGGATACACAGAGCAGTTCTTC
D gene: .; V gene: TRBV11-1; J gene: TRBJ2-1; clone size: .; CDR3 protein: CASSPGWGTGGSYNEQFF; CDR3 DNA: TGTGCCAGCAGCCCCGGTTGGGGCACCGGAGGCTCCTACAATGAGCAGTTCTTC
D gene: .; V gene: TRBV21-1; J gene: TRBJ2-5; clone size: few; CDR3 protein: CASSSRRTSMETQYF; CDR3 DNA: TGTGCCAGCAGCTCCAGGAGGACTAGCATGGAGACCCAGTACTTC
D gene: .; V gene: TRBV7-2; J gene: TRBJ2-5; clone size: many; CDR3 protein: CASGGSSASIETQYF; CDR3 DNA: TGTGCCAGCGGGGGGTCTAGCGCCTCGATAGAGACCCAGTACTTC
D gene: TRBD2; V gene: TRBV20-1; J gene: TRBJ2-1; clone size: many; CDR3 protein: CSASMGLAWDEQFF; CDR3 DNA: TGCAGTGCTTCCATGGGACTAGCGTGGGATGAGCAGTTCTTC
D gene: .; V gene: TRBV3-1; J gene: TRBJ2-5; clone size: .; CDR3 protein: CASSLRGGGSAETQYF; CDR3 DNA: TGTGCCAGCAGCCTCCGAGGGGGTGGGTCGGCAGAGACCCAGTACTTC
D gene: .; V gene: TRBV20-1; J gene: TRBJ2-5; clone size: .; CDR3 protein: CSARDSPMGSRETQYF; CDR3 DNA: TGCAGTGCTAGAGATTCCCCTATGGGATCAAGGGAGACCCAGTACTTC
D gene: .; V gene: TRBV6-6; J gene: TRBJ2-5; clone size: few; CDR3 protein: CASSQMETQYF; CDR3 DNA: TGTGCCAGCAGTCAGATGGAGACCCAGTACTTC
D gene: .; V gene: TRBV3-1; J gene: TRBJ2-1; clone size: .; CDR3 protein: CASSQVVTYNEQFF; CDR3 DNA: TGTGCCAGCAGCCAGGTGGTGACCTACAATGAGCAGTTCTTC
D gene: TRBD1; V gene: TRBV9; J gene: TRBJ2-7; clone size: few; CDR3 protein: CASSVRDRGPEQYF; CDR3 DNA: TGTGCCAGCAGCGTGAGGGACAGGGGGCCTGAGCAGTACTTC
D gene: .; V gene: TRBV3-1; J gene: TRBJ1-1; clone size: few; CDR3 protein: CASSQGVGEAFF; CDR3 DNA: TGTGCCAGCAGCCAAGGGGTGGGAGAAGCTTTCTTT
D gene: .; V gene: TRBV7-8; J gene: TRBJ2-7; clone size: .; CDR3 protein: CASSLESGSAPSYEQYF; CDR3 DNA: TGTGCCAGCAGCTTAGAGAGCGGGTCTGCCCCGTCCTACGAGCAGTACTTC
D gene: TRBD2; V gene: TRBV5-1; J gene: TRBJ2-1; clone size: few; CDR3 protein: CASSLGGTGSYNEQFF; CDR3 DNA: TGCGCCAGCAGCCTGGGGGGGACGGGATCCTACAATGAGCAGTTCTTC
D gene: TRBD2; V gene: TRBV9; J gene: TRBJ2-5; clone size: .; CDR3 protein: CASSKRGLAGGAGETQYF; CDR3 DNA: TGTGCCAGCAGCAAGAGGGGACTAGCGGGAGGGGCTGGAGAGACCCAGTACTTC
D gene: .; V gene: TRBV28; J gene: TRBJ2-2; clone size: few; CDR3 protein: CASNLKARETGELFF; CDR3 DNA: TGTGCCAGCAACTTAAAAGCCAGGGAGACCGGGGAGCTGTTTTTT
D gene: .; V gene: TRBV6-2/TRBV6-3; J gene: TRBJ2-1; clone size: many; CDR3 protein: CASSYSDGNNEQFF; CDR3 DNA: TGTGCCAGCAGTTACTCGGACGGTAACAATGAGCAGTTCTTC
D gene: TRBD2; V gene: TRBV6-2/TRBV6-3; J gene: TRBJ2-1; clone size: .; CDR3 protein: CASSPGTSGRASEQFF; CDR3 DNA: TGTGCCAGCAGCCCCGGGACTAGCGGGAGGGCCAGTGAGCAGTTCTTC
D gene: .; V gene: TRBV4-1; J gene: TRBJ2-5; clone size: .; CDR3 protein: CASSPLDQETQYF; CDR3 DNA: TGCGCCAGCAGTCCTCTCGATCAAGAGACCCAGTACTTC
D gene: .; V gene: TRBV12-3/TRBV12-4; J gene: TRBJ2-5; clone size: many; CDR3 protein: CASSLAQGETQYF; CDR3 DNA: TGTGCCAGCAGTTTAGCGCAGGGCGAGACCCAGTACTTC
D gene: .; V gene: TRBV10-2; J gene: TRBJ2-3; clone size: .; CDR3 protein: CASRVAVESTDTQYF; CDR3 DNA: TGCGCCAGCAGGGTAGCGGTAGAATCCACAGATACGCAGTATTTT
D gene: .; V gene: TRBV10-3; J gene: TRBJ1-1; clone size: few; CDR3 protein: CAISEQMNTEAFF; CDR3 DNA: TGTGCCATCAGTGAACAGATGAACACTGAAGCTTTCTTT
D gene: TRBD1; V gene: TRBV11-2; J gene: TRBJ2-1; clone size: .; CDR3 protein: CASSRSGQHNEQFF; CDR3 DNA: TGTGCCAGCAGCCGCTCGGGACAGCACAATGAGCAGTTCTTC
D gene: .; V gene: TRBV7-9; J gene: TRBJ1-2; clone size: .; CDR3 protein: CASSEIGAGYTF; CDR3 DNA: TGTGCCAGCAGCGAGATTGGGGCTGGCTACACCTTC